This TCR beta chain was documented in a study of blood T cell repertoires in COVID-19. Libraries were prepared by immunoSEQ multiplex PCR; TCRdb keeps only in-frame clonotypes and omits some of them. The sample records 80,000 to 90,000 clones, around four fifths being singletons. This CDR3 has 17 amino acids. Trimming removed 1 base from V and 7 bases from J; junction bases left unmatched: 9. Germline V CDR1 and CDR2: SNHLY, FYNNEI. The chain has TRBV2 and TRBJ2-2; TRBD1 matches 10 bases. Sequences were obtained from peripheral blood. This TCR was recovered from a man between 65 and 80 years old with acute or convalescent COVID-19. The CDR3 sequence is CASSEELGTGEGGELFF. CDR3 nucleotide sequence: TGTGCCAGCAGTGAAGAGTTAGGGACAGGGGAAGGCGGGGAGCTGTTTTTT. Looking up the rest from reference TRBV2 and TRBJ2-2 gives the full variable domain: EPEVTQTPSHQVTQMGQEVILRCVPISNHLYFYWYRQILGQKVEFLVSFYNNEISEKSEIFDDQFSVERPDGSNFTLKIRSTKLEDSAMYFCASSEELGTGEGGELFFGEGSRLTVL.